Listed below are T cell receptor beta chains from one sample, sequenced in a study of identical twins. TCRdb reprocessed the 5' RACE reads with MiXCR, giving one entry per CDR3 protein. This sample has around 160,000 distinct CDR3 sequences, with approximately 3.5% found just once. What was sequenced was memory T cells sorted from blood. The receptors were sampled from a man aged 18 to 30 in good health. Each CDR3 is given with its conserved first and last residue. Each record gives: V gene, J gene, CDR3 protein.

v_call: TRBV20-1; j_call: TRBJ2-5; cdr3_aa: CSASGTLKETQYF
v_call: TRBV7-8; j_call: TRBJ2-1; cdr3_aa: CASSSLGRRRPYNEQFF
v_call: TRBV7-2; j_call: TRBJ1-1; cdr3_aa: CASSSSGGLPEAFF
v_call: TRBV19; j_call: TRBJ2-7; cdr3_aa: CASSISQGRNEQYF
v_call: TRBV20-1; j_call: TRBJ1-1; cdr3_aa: CSAMDPGRNTEAFF
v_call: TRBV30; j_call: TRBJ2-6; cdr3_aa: CAWSSRSGANVLTF
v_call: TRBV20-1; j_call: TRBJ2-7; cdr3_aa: CSANRLAVSYEQYF
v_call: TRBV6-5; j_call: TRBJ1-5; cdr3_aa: CASSYSEGNQPQHF
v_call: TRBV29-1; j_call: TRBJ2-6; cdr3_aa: CSVEGTDSGANVLTF
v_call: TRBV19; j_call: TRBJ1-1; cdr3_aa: CASSIGWGTEAFF
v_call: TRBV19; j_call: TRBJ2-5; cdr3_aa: CASSIDGQETQYF
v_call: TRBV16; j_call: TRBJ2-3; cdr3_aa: CASSQPGTVTDTQYF
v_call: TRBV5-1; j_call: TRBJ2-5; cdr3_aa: CASSWTGGYQETQYF
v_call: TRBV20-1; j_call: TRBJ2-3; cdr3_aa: CSATHLNPTDTQYF
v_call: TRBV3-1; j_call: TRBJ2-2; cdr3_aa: CASSRRGELFF
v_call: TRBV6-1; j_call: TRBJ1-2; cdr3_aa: CASKGPVGGYTF
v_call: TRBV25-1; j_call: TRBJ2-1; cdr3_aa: CVSSDQSSYNEQFF
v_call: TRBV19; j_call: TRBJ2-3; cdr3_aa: CASTPLGREYTDTQYF
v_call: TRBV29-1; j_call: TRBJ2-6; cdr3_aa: CSVQSSGANVLTF
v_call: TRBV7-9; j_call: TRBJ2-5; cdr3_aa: CASSFLETQYF
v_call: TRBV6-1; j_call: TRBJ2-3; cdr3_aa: CASARTSRADTQYF
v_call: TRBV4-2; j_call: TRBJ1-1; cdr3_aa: CASSRGGSEAFF
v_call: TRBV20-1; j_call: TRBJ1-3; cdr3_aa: CSAFSGTASGNTIYF
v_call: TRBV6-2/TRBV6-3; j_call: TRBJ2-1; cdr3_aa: CASSKPTGGVNEQFF
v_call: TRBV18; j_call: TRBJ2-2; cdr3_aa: CASSPNRDTGELFF
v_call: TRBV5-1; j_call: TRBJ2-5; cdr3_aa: CASSFIRAETQYF
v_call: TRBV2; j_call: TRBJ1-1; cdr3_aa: CASRNIANTEAFF
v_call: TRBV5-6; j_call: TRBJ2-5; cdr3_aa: CASSYGQGAMETQYF